There are a few counts of the clone carrying this T cell receptor (beta chain). Antigen unknown. Trimming removed 5 bases from V and 4 bases from J, with 14 bases in between. The CDR3 has 14 amino acids. Germline V gene lookup returns CDR1 MNHEY and CDR2 SVGAGI. This entry is derived from a study of cytomegalovirus exposure and HLA in healthy donors. The study, taken as a whole, reports: An analysis was carried out at a later point. It showed that HLA-associated TCR beta chains were more clonally expanded than equally common non-associated chains. Roughly uniform depth of sequencing across donors was assumed in presence/absence analyses. The productive fraction for most TCR beta V segments was about 87% or about 30% in an earlier analysis.

The study ran its PCR with 60 Vbeta and 13 Jbeta primers. TCRdb's table, derived via immunoSEQ multiplex PCR, lists solely in-frame clones and lacks some. The data hold roughly 100,000 clones, with about 75% observed a single time. Sample: PBMCs. The sequence came from a woman in her forties in good health and CMV-seronegative. This rearrangement joins TRBV6-5 to TRBJ1-1, with D tentatively TRBD1 (5 bases). The CDR3: CASSPSGGTTEAFF. DNA of the CDR3: TGTGCCAGCAGTCCCAGCGGCGGGACCACTGAAGCTTTCTTT.